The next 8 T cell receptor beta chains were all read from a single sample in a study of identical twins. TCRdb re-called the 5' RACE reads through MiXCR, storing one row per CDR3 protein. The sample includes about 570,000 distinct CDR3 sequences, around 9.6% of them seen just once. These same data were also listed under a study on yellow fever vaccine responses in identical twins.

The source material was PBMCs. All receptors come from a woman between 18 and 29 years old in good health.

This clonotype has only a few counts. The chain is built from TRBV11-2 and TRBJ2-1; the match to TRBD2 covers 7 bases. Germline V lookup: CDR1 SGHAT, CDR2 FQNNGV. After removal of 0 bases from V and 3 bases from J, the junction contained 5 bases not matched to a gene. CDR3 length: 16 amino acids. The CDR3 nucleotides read TGTGCCAGCAGCTTAGACGGCGGGAGATTCTACAATGAGCAGTTCTTC. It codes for CASSLDGGRFYNEQFF.

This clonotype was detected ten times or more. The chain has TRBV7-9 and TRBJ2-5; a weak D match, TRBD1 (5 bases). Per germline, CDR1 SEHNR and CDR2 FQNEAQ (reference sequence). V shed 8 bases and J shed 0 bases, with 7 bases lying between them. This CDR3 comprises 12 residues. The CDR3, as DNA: TGTGCCAGCCAGGGCAACCAAGAGACCCAGTACTTC. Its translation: CASQGNQETQYF. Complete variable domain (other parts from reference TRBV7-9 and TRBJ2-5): DTGVSQNPRHKITKRGQNVTFRCDPISEHNRLYWYRQTLGQGPEFLTYFQNEAQLEKSRLLSDRFSAERPKGSFSTLEIQRTEQGDSAMYLCASQGNQETQYFGPGTRLLVL.

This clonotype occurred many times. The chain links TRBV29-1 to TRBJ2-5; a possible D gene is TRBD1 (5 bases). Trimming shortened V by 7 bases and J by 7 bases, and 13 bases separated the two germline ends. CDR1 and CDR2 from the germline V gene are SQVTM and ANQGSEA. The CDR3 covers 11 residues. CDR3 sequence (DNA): TGCAGCGCAGACCAGGGCGGGACCCAGTACTTC. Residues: CSADQGGTQYF.

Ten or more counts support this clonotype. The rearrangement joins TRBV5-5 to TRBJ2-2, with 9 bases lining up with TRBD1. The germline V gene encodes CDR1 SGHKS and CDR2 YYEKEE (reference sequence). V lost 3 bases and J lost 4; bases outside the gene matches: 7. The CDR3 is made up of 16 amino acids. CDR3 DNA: TGTGCCAGCAGCTCAACAGGGGGCGCCGGCACCGGGGAGCTGTTTTTT. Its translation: CASSSTGGAGTGELFF.

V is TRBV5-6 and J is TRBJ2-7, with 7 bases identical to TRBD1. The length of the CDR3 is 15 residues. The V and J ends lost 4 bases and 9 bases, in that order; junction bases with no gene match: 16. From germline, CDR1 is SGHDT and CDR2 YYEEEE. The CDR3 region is CASSLRTGSSLGQYF. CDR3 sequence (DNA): TGTGCCAGCAGCCTGCGGACAGGTTCGTCGCTTGGGCAGTACTTC.

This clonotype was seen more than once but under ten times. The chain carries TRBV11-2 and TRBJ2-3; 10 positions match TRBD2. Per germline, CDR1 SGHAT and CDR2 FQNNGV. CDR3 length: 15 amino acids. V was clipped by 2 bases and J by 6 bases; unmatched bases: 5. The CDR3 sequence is CASSLTRTSGDTQYF. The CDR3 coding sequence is TGTGCCAGCAGCTTAACCCGGACTAGCGGTGATACGCAGTATTTT.

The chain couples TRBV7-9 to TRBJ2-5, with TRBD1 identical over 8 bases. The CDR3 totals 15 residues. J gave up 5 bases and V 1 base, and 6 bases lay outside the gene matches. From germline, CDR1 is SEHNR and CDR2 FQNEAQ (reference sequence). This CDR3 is CASSLVRTGSETQYF. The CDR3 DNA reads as TGTGCCAGCAGCTTAGTTAGGACAGGGAGCGAGACCCAGTACTTC.

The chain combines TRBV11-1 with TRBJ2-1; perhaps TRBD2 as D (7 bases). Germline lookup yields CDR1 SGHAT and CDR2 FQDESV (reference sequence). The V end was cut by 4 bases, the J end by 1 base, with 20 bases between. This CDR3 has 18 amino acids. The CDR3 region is CASSSGWGGVGSYNEQFF. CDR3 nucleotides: TGTGCCAGCAGCTCGGGTTGGGGGGGCGTCGGGTCCTACAATGAGCAGTTCTTC.